This T cell receptor beta chain was observed in a study of blood T cell repertoires in COVID-19. The wider study: Nucleic acid was either cDNA or gDNA, and it came from T cells, B-cell-depleted T cells, or PBMCs.

Germline loops: CDR1 MGHDK, CDR2 SYGVNS. This CDR3 region has 13 residues. Trimming took off 4 bases at V and 8 bases at J, with 14 bases between the two ends. The participants were between about 18 and 90 years old and came from 24 US areas. Assay used: immunoSEQ multiplex PCR; TCRdb lists only in-frame clones, some missing. The profile shows some 250,000 clones, under 95% of them singletons. This chain joins TRBV25-1 and TRBJ1-2, with a weak D call TRBD1 (6 bases). The sequencing input was PBMCs or T cells enriched from blood (not recorded which). This receptor was taken from a woman aged 40 to 50 with acute COVID-19. The CDR3 loop is CASSVNRERGYTF. Here the CDR3 DNA reads TGTGCCAGCAGTGTCAACAGGGAGAGAGGCTACACCTTC.